This T cell receptor (beta chain) was sequenced during a study of blood T cell repertoires in COVID-19. V trimming: 4 bases; J trimming: 5 bases; junction bases outside the gene matches: 9. The CDR3 runs 15 residues. Germline V gives CDR1 LGHDT, CDR2 YNNKEL (reference sequence). Sequencing was performed with immunoSEQ multiplex PCR; in TCRdb, only in-frame clones are kept and a portion is missing. Here the sample spans 300,000 to 350,000 clones, roughly nine tenths being singletons. One Seattle source followed patients from active infection through their disease course. The sequencing input was peripheral blood. The chain is built from TRBV3-1 (or the pseudogene TRBV3-2) and TRBJ2-7; 9 nucleotides align to TRBD2. The source is a woman between 25 and 40 years old with COVID-19, enrolled during active disease. This chain's CDR3 is CASSPSGTSPHEQYF. For the CDR3, the DNA is TGTGCCAGCAGCCCTAGCGGGACCTCCCCCCACGAGCAGTACTTC.